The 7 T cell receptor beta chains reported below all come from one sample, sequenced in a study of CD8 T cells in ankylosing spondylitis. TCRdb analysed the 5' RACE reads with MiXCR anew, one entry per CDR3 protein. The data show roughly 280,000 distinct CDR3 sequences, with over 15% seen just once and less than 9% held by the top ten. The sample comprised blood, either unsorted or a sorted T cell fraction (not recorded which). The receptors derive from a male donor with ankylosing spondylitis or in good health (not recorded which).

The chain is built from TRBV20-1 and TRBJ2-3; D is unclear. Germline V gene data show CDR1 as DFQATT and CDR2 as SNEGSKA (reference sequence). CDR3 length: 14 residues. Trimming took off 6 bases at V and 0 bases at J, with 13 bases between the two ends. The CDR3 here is CSAPRDVSTDTQYF. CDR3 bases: TGCAGTGCCCCGAGAGATGTCAGCACAGATACGCAGTATTTT.

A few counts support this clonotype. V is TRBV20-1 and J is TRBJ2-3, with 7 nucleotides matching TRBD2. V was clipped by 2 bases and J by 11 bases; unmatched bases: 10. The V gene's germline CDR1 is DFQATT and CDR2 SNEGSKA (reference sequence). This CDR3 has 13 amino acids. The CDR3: CSARTPGGRWQYF. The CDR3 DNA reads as TGCAGTGCTAGAACCCCCGGGGGGAGATGGCAGTATTTT.

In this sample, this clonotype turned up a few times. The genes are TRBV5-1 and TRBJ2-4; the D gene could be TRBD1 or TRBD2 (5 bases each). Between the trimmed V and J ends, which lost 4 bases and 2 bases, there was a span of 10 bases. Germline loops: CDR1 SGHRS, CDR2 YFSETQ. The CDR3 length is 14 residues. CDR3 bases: TGCGCCAGCAGCCGGGACGCGTCCAAAAACATTCAGTACTTC. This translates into CASSRDASKNIQYF.

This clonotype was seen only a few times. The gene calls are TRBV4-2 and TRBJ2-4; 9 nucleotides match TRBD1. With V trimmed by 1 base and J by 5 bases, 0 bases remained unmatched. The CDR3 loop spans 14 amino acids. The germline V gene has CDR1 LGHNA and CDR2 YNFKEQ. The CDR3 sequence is CASSQGTGENIQYF. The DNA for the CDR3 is TGTGCCAGCAGCCAAGGGACAGGGGAAAACATTCAGTACTTC.

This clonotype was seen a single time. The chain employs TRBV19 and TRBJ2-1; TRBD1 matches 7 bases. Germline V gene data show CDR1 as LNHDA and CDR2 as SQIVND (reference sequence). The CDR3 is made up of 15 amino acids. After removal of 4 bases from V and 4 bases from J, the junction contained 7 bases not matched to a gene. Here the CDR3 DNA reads TGTGCCAGTAGTAACACAGGGGCGGGTTACAATGAGCAGTTCTTC. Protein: CASSNTGAGYNEQFF.

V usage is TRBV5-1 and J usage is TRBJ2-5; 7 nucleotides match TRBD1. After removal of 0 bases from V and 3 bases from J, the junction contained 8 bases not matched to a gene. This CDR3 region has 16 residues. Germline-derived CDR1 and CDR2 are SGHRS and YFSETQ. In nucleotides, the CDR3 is TGCGCCAGCAGCTTGGGGACAGGAAGACGAGAAGAGACCCAGTACTTC. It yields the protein CASSLGTGRREETQYF. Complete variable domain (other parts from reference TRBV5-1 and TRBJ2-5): KAGVTQTPRYLIKTRGQQVTLSCSPISGHRSVSWYQQTPGQGLQFLFEYFSETQRNKGNFPGRFSGRQFSNSRSEMNVSTLELGDSALYLCASSLGTGRREETQYFGPGTRLLVL.

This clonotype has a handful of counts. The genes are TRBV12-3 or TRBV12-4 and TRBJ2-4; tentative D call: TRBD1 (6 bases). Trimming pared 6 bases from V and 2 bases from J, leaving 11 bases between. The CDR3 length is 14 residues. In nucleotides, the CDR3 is TGTGCCAGCAGCCCCACAGGGTCCAAAAACATTCAGTACTTC. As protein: CASSPTGSKNIQYF.